Listed here are 28 T cell receptor beta chains from one sample, sequenced in a study of OX40 agonist ivuxolimab in advanced cancers. The method was the immunoSEQ multiplex PCR assay. As stored in TCRdb, this immuneACCESS dataset retains in-frame rearrangements with V and J assigned. A fraction of the clones does not appear; measured against another copy, unresolved V genes explain less than half of the discrepancy, and the remainder lacks a known reason. The sample table records roughly 20,000 clones; about 90% of these occur just once. The ten largest make up 16% of the sample. The sequenced sample was CD4+ or CD8+ T cells sorted from blood, obtained in a trial of the OX40 agonist ivuxolimab. The origin of the receptors is an adult with an advanced solid tumor such as melanoma, head and neck, liver or kidney cancer.

The V and J genes are TRBV27 and TRBJ2-7, with 12 bases lining up with TRBD1. The CDR3 consists of 15 residues. The V gene end was trimmed by 3 bases and the J gene end by 4 bases; junction bases not matched to a gene: 4. Germline values: CDR1 MNHEY, CDR2 SMNVEV (reference sequence). The CDR3 here is CASSFRDRGLYEQYF. The CDR3 nucleotides are TGTGCCAGCAGTTTTCGGGACAGGGGGCTTTACGAGCAGTACTTC.

This clone was counted once. V is TRBV6-6 and J is TRBJ2-4; D could derive from TRBD1 or TRBD2 (5 bases each). The CDR3 has 12 residues. Trimming removed 4 bases from V and 8 bases from J, with 9 bases in between. The V gene's germline CDR1 is MNHNY and CDR2 SVGAGI (reference sequence). The CDR3 sequence: CASSSMGDIQYF. The CDR3, as DNA: TGTGCCAGCAGTTCAATGGGGGACATTCAGTACTTC.

Only one count was recorded for this clone. The V call is TRBV7-9, the J call TRBJ1-6, with 9 positions matching TRBD1. This CDR3 comprises 17 residues. Germline trimming cut 4 bases from V and 6 bases from J; bases unmatched to any gene: 10. CDR1 is SEHNR, CDR2 FQNEAQ, per germline (reference sequence). This CDR3 is CASSWDRDRVSNSPLHF. CDR3 nucleotide sequence: TGTGCCAGCAGCTGGGACCGGGACAGGGTCTCTAATTCACCCCTCCACTTT. The whole variable domain, filled in from reference TRBV7-9 and TRBJ1-6, reads DTGVSQNPRHKITKRGQNVTFRCDPISEHNRLYWYRQTLGQGPEFLTYFQNEAQLEKSRLLSDRFSAERPKGSFSTLEIQRTEQGDSAMYLCASSWDRDRVSNSPLHFGNGTRLTVT.

The genes are TRBV11-2 and TRBJ2-7, with 12 bases fitting TRBD1. The CDR3 consists of 15 residues. Germline lookup yields CDR1 SGHAT and CDR2 FQNNGV. Germline trimming cut 1 base from V and 6 bases from J; bases unmatched to any gene: 4. CDR3: CASSLGGQGAREQYF. DNA for the CDR3: TGTGCCAGCAGCTTAGGGGGACAGGGGGCTCGCGAGCAGTACTTC. The entire variable domain, with the rest obtained from reference TRBV11-2 and TRBJ2-7, is as follows: EAGVAQSPRYKIIEKRQSVAFWCNPISGHATLYWYQQILGQGPKLLIQFQNNGVVDDSQLPKDRFSAERLKGVDSTLKIQPAKLEDSAVYLCASSLGGQGAREQYFGPGTRLTVT.

This chain joins TRBV11-2 and TRBJ1-1, with D uncertain. The CDR3 is made up of 15 amino acids. Trimming shortened V by 2 bases and J by 6 bases, and 16 bases separated the two germline ends. Germline V lookup: CDR1 SGHAT, CDR2 FQNNGV. CDR3 DNA sequence: TGTGCCAGCAGCTTAATCGAAGAGTGGAGACCTGAAGCTTTCTTT. As protein: CASSLIEEWRPEAFF. The variable domain in full, completed from reference TRBV11-2 and TRBJ1-1, reads EAGVAQSPRYKIIEKRQSVAFWCNPISGHATLYWYQQILGQGPKLLIQFQNNGVVDDSQLPKDRFSAERLKGVDSTLKIQPAKLEDSAVYLCASSLIEEWRPEAFFGQGTRLTVV.

The gene calls are TRBV6-5 and TRBJ1-2, with 7 bases aligning to TRBD1. This CDR3 is 15 amino acids long. Germline V gene sequence: CDR1 MNHEY, CDR2 SVGAGI. V trimming: 1 base; J trimming: 4 bases; junction bases outside the gene matches: 6. CDR3 nucleotides: TGTGCCAGCAGTTACTACGGGACAGACGTCTATGGCTACACCTTC. Its translation is CASSYYGTDVYGYTF.

The chain links TRBV9 to TRBJ1-1; D is ambiguous. The V gene lost 0 bases and the J gene lost 0 bases, with 9 bases spanning the gap. The germline CDR1 and CDR2 sequences are SGDLS and YYNGEE. CDR3 length: 15 residues. CDR3 in DNA: TGTGCCAGCAGCGTAGTAGCAGGAATGAACACTGAAGCTTTCTTT. Protein: CASSVVAGMNTEAFF.

This chain uses TRBV4-2 with TRBJ2-7; 9 nucleotides match TRBD1. Germline V gene sequence: CDR1 LGHNA, CDR2 YNFKEQ. The CDR3 spans 15 residues. V shed 2 bases, J shed 5 bases, and the junction held 7 bases outside the gene matches. The CDR3 reads CASSQQLGQGDEQYF. In DNA form, the CDR3 reads TGTGCCAGCAGCCAACAACTGGGACAGGGCGACGAGCAGTACTTC.

This chain connects TRBV4-3 to TRBJ1-2; D remains ambiguous. V was cut by 0 bases and J by 8 bases, with 13 bases left in between. Germline values: CDR1 LGHNA, CDR2 YSLEER. The CDR3 sequence is 14 residues long. DNA of the CDR3: TGCGCCAGCAGCCAAGAAGTTCTGAAAGAAGGCTACACCTTC. It specifies CASSQEVLKEGYTF.

The CDR3 nucleotides are TGTGCCAGCAGCCGGGGTCTTTCTAACACTGAAGCTTTCTTT. Translated: CASSRGLSNTEAFF. The rearrangement joins TRBV6-1 to TRBJ1-1; D is undetermined. V was cut by 6 bases and J by 2 bases, with 13 bases left in between. CDR1 MNHNS and CDR2 SASEGT come from the germline V gene. The CDR3 covers 14 residues.

The chain recombines TRBV30 with TRBJ2-1, with no clear D. From germline, CDR1 is GTSNPN and CDR2 SVGIG (reference sequence). V was shortened by 2 bases and J by 0 bases, with 8 bases between the two germline ends. CDR3 size: 14 residues. CDR3 sequence: CAWSTGSSYNEQFF. CDR3 nucleotide sequence: TGTGCCTGGAGTACGGGCAGCTCCTACAATGAGCAGTTCTTC.

As DNA, the CDR3 is TGTGCCAGTCTCCCCCCGACGCGGGCGGCTGGGGGGGAGCTGTTTTTT. It specifies CASLPPTRAAGGELFF. V and J are TRBV6-4 and TRBJ2-2; D may be TRBD2 (5 bases). Germline V gives CDR1 MRHNA, CDR2 SNTAGT. The CDR3 has 16 residues. Trimming left V 9 bases short and J 8 bases short, with 25 bases between.

This sequence joins TRBV4-3 and TRBJ2-3; D is possibly TRBD2 (5 bases). Germline V gene lookup returns CDR1 LGHNA and CDR2 YSLEER. V was pared by 5 bases and J by 2 bases, with 23 bases between. This CDR3 has 18 amino acids. The CDR3: CASSKEWTAVLNTDTQYF. In DNA, the CDR3 is TGCGCCAGCAGCAAGGAGTGGACTGCCGTCTTAAACACAGATACGCAGTATTTT.

In its sample, this clone is medium-sized. The chain joins TRBV27 to TRBJ1-6; 7 bases align to TRBD1. The V segment lost 6 bases and the J segment 7 bases; nucleotides outside the gene matches: 3. This CDR3 is 13 amino acids long. Germline V gene sequence: CDR1 MNHEY, CDR2 SMNVEV (reference sequence). CDR3 in DNA: TGTGCCAGCAGCATCAGGGGGAATTCACCCCTCCACTTT. Protein: CASSIRGNSPLHF.

This clone was recorded once. J is TRBJ2-2 and V is TRBV10-2, with TRBD2 identical over 11 bases. Germline V CDR1 and CDR2: WSHSY, SAAADI. This CDR3 has 17 amino acids. The trim removed 4 bases at V and 0 bases at J, leaving 4 bases unmatched. The CDR3: CASSALAGGPNTGELFF. The CDR3 region has the DNA TGCGCCAGCAGTGCCTTAGCGGGGGGGCCGAACACCGGGGAGCTGTTTTTT.

The chain carries TRBV28 and TRBJ2-2; D call uncertain. Trimming removed 3 bases at V and 5 bases at J, with 4 bases between. The CDR3 totals 12 residues. The germline gives CDR1 MDHEN, CDR2 SYDVKM. The CDR3 sequence: CASSFGTGELFF. The DNA for the CDR3 is TGTGCCAGCAGTTTCGGTACCGGGGAGCTGTTTTTT.

This clone was found once. The chain couples TRBV5-1 to TRBJ1-1, with TRBD1 identical over 7 bases. Losses at the gene ends were 2 bases for V and 4 bases for J; bases not matched to a gene: 8. Germline V gives CDR1 SGHRS, CDR2 YFSETQ. This CDR3 has 15 residues. CDR3 region: CASSFIDRAPTEAFF. CDR3 in DNA: TGCGCCAGCAGCTTCATAGACAGGGCCCCCACTGAAGCTTTCTTT.

This clone has just a few counts. The chain combines TRBV11-2 with TRBJ2-7; the D is unclear. Germline V gives CDR1 SGHAT, CDR2 FQNNGV. Trimming removed 1 base from V and 5 bases from J, with 6 bases in between. The CDR3 has 12 residues. The CDR3 spells CASSLGMHEQYF. As DNA, the CDR3 is TGTGCCAGCAGCTTAGGTATGCACGAGCAGTACTTC.

CDR3 sequence: CASSPSSGELFF. The CDR3, as DNA: TGTGCCAGCAGCCCTAGCAGCGGGGAGCTGTTTTTT. The chain recombines TRBV5-4 with TRBJ2-2; a weak D match, TRBD2 (5 bases). Germline CDR1 and CDR2: SGHNT and YYREEE (reference sequence). With 4 bases removed from V and 7 bases from J, the gap between germline ends came to 8 bases. The CDR3 totals 12 residues.

V usage is TRBV4-1 and J usage is TRBJ1-1; D might be TRBD1 (5 bases). This CDR3 has 17 amino acids. V gave up 0 bases and J gave up 5 bases, with 19 bases separating them. Germline V gives CDR1 MGHRA, CDR2 YSYEKL. CDR3 protein: CASSQDRPGQGGTEAFF. The CDR3 DNA reads TGCGCCAGCAGCCAAGATAGACCGGGGCAGGGAGGGACTGAAGCTTTCTTT.

The V gene is TRBV7-6, the J gene TRBJ1-4; D gene ambiguous. Trimming cost V 2 bases and J 3 bases, with 7 bases left between them. In germline, CDR1 is SGHVS, CDR2 FNYEAQ. This CDR3 comprises 14 residues. CDR3 protein: CASSLTAANEKLFF. The CDR3, as DNA: TGTGCCAGCAGCTTAACGGCAGCTAATGAAAAACTGTTTTTT. Full variable domain (outside the CDR3, taken from reference TRBV7-6 and TRBJ1-4): GAGVSQSPRYKVTKRGQDVALRCDPISGHVSLYWYRQALGQGPEFLTYFNYEAQQDKSGLPNDRFSAERPEGSISTLTIQRTEQRDSAMYRCASSLTAANEKLFFGSGTQLSVL.

The chain carries TRBV5-1 and TRBJ1-1; 8 bases are shared with TRBD1. The CDR3 runs 14 residues. The germline CDR1 and CDR2 sequences are SGHRS and YFSETQ. V shed 3 bases, J shed 1 base, and the junction held 2 bases outside the gene matches. The CDR3 DNA reads as TGCGCCAGCAGCTCAGGGGGCCGGAACACTGAAGCTTTCTTT. Encoded protein: CASSSGGRNTEAFF.

V gene TRBV30 combines with J gene TRBJ1-5; no definite D call. CDR1 and CDR2 from the germline V gene are GTSNPN and SVGIG (reference sequence). With 3 bases removed from V and 2 bases from J, the gap between germline ends came to 11 bases. The CDR3 totals 14 residues. The CDR3, as DNA: TGTGCCTGGAGCCCCGGGTTGGGCAATCAGCCCCAGCATTTT. Translating it yields CAWSPGLGNQPQHF. The entire variable domain, with the rest obtained from reference TRBV30 and TRBJ1-5, is as follows: SQTIHQWPATLVQPVGSPLSLECTVEGTSNPNLYWYRQAAGRGLQLLFYSVGIGQISSEVPQNLSASRPQDRQFILSSKKLLLSDSGFYLCAWSPGLGNQPQHFGDGTRLSIL.

The chain links TRBV27 to TRBJ2-7; perhaps TRBD2 as D (7 bases). Trimming removed 3 bases at V and 7 bases at J, with 13 bases between. CDR1 is MNHEY, CDR2 SMNVEV, per germline (reference sequence). This CDR3 is 13 amino acids long. In DNA, the CDR3 is TGTGCCAGCAGTTTCGGGGGGCCGGGAGAGCAGTACTTC. Translated, it gives CASSFGGPGEQYF.

This clone was detected only once. This chain uses TRBV27 with TRBJ2-7, with a weak D call TRBD1 (5 bases). The V gene lost 2 bases and the J gene lost 4 bases, with 9 bases spanning the gap. CDR1 MNHEY and CDR2 SMNVEV come from the germline V gene (reference sequence). The CDR3 sequence is 13 residues long. The CDR3 spells CASSLATVYEQYF. The CDR3 DNA is TGTGCCAGCAGTTTAGCGACAGTATACGAGCAGTACTTC.

The gene calls are TRBV5-4 and TRBJ1-1; a weak D match, TRBD1 (5 bases). V was pared by 0 bases and J by 5 bases, with 11 bases between. Germline V gene sequence: CDR1 SGHNT, CDR2 YYREEE (reference sequence). This CDR3 region has 14 residues. The CDR3 loop is CASSLAQGRTEAFF. The CDR3 region has the DNA TGTGCCAGCAGCTTGGCCCAGGGTCGAACTGAAGCTTTCTTT.

This clone was seen more than once but under ten times. This sequence joins TRBV29-1 and TRBJ1-1; D is uncertain. Germline V gene lookup returns CDR1 SQVTM and CDR2 ANQGSEA. V gave up 2 bases and J gave up 4 bases, with 5 bases separating them. The CDR3 consists of 11 residues. The chain's CDR3 is CSVELGTEAFF. Written as DNA, the CDR3 is TGCAGCGTTGAACTGGGCACTGAAGCTTTCTTT.

This sequence joins TRBV6-5 and TRBJ2-6; tentatively, D is TRBD2 (5 bases). The CDR3 contains 15 residues. Trimming cost V 7 bases and J 4 bases, with 14 bases left between them. CDR1 is MNHEY, CDR2 SVGAGI, per germline. The DNA of the CDR3 is TGTGCCAGCACACCCAGTCTAGCAGGGGCCAACGTCCTGACTTTC. Its protein product is CASTPSLAGANVLTF.